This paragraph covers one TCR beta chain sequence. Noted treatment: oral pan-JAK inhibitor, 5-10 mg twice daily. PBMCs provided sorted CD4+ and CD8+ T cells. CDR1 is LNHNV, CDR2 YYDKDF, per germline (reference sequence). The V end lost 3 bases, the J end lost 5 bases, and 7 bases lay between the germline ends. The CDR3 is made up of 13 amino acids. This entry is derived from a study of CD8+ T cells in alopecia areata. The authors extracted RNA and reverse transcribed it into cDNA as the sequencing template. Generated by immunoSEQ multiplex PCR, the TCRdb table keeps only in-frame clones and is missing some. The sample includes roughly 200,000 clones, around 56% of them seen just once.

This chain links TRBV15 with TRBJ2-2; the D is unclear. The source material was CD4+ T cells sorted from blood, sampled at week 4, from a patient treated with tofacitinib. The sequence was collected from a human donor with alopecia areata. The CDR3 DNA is TGTGCCACCAGCAGCGGTCGAACCGGGGAGCTGTTTTTT. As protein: CATSSGRTGELFF.